The present T cell receptor (beta chain) was sequenced within a study of blood T cell repertoires in COVID-19. Study in general: Researchers got acute and convalescent COVID-19 samples from the United States, Italy and Spain. Sample material is recorded as cDNA or gDNA derived from T cells, B-cell-depleted T cells, or PBMCs.

Authors' processing steps: Cell counts per sample came from amplifying reference gene primers. Generated by immunoSEQ multiplex PCR, the TCRdb table keeps only in-frame clones and is missing some. Clone size and the V and J calls come from that table; the DNA yielded D and trimming. The sample lists hundreds of thousands of clones, more than 75% seen once, with less than 4.5% in the top ten. This CDR3 is 12 amino acids long. Germline V CDR1 and CDR2: MNHEY, SVGAGI. Trimming removed 5 bases from V and 2 bases from J, with 7 bases in between. This receptor was taken from a man aged 50-59 years with acute or convalescent COVID-19. The specimen sequenced was peripheral blood. The chain combines TRBV6-5 with TRBJ2-7; a possible D gene is TRBD2 (6 bases). CDR3: CASSPGAYEQYF. The CDR3 DNA follows: TGTGCCAGCAGTCCGGGGGCCTACGAGCAGTACTTC.